These T cell receptor beta chains were read from a single sample in a study of cytotoxic CD8 clonotypes in ibrutinib-treated CLL. TCRdb's table, derived via immunoSEQ multiplex PCR, lists solely in-frame clones and lacks some. The sample gives about 200,000 clones, about four fifths of which show up once; over 9.5% is in the top ten. The material was PBMCs, obtained after 12 months of ibrutinib treatment. Receptor source: a human donor with chronic lymphocytic leukemia. Both conserved end residues are trimmed from each CDR3.

j_gene | v_gene | CDR3aa
TRBJ2-3 | TRBV5-1 | ASSQDGDPADTQY
TRBJ2-7 | TRBV7-9 | ASSLMESSYEQY
TRBJ2-1 | TRBV29-1 | SVRDTGTGGSGHWDEQF
TRBJ2-1 | TRBV7-6 | ASSLGTSGVNEQF
TRBJ1-1 | TRBV11-2 | ASSARTGDTEAF
TRBJ1-2 | TRBV2 | ASSRAGSYGYT
TRBJ2-1 | TRBV7-6 | ASSFAGTSGNNEQF
TRBJ2-2 | TRBV7-9 | ASSLPGELF
TRBJ2-7 | TRBV19 | ASSTTGGTYEQY
TRBJ2-2 | TRBV27 | ATTRSGVNTGELF
TRBJ2-1 | TRBV6-5 | ASSYSAGGYNEQF
TRBJ1-6 | TRBV19 | ASTPGTSWDSPLH
TRBJ2-7 | TRBV30 | AWSVRDRGYYEQY
TRBJ2-5 | TRBV11-2 | ASSFGAGLETQY
TRBJ2-5 | TRBV5-1 | ASSLRTAQY
TRBJ1-6 | TRBV5-1 | ASSLGAGSPLH
TRBJ2-2 | TRBV7-2 | ASSPSGPGELF
TRBJ2-4 | TRBV4-1 | ASSQASGRFAKNIQY
TRBJ2-1 | TRBV10-3 | AISGRRAEAYNEQF
TRBJ1-4 | TRBV15 | ATSSPGTYNEKLF